These T cell receptor beta chains were read from a single sample in a study of CD8 T cells in ankylosing spondylitis. MiXCR was run by TCRdb on the 5' RACE reads, yielding one entry per CDR3 protein. The data contain 800,000 to 900,000 distinct CDR3 sequences, 10% to 15% of them singletons. Sequencing was carried out using blood, either unsorted or a sorted T cell fraction (not recorded which). The receptor source for this set is a male donor with ankylosing spondylitis. Each CDR3 is given with its conserved first and last residue. A D gene is named only where the DNA matches it firmly. Part of the rows lack a size; the others show once, few, many or a class for expanded clones.

v_call	clone_size	d_call	j_call	cdr3_aa	cdr3_nt
TRBV7-9	few	-	TRBJ2-2	CASRPNRDLNTGELFF	TGTGCCAGCAGGCCAAACAGGGACCTCAACACCGGGGAGCTGTTTTTT
TRBV12-3/TRBV12-4	-	TRBD1	TRBJ2-3	CASSLNRGSAADTQYF	TGTGCCAGCAGTTTAAACAGGGGGTCTGCGGCAGATACGCAGTATTTT
TRBV20-1	-	-	TRBJ1-5	CSAGGQGGQPQHF	TGCAGTGCAGGGGGGCAGGGTGGACAGCCCCAGCATTTT
TRBV6-4	many	-	TRBJ1-3	CASSDFWGPGNTIYF	TGTGCCAGCAGTGACTTTTGGGGTCCTGGAAACACCATATATTTT
TRBV20-1	many	-	TRBJ2-3	CSARPLRGRGDTQYF	TGCAGTGCTAGACCCCTAAGAGGCCGAGGGGATACGCAGTATTTT
TRBV4-3	-	-	TRBJ2-5	CASSLRVWEETQYF	TGCGCCAGCAGCCTTAGGGTTTGGGAGGAGACCCAGTACTTC
TRBV7-2	many	-	TRBJ2-7	CASSMNPYEQYF	TGTGCCAGCAGCATGAACCCCTACGAGCAGTACTTC
TRBV11-1	-	-	TRBJ2-5	CASSRDPFETQYF	TGTGCCAGCAGCAGAGACCCATTCGAGACCCAGTACTTC
TRBV20-1	-	TRBD1	TRBJ1-2	CSASWDRAIYGYTF	TGCAGTGCTAGCTGGGACAGGGCGATCTATGGCTACACCTTC
TRBV20-1	many	-	TRBJ2-3	CSVPWLSDTQYF	TGCAGTGTCCCATGGTTGTCGGATACGCAGTATTTT
TRBV7-9	few	-	TRBJ2-3	CASSLEFGMDTQYF	TGTGCCAGCAGCTTAGAGTTCGGGATGGATACGCAGTATTTT
TRBV6-5	few	TRBD1	TRBJ1-6	CASSSGGDNSPLHF	TGTGCCAGCAGTTCAGGGGGCGATAATTCACCCCTCCACTTT
TRBV12-3/TRBV12-4	few	-	TRBJ1-4	CASSFGRYNEKLFF	TGTGCCAGCAGTTTTGGCAGATATAATGAAAAACTGTTTTTT
TRBV11-2	-	-	TRBJ2-3	CASSLAAPMTDTQYF	TGTGCCAGCAGCTTAGCAGCGCCGATGACAGATACGCAGTATTTT
TRBV7-2	-	-	TRBJ1-1	CASSLGPVGAFF	TGTGCCAGCAGCTTAGGTCCAGTGGGAGCTTTCTTT
TRBV20-1	many	TRBD2	TRBJ2-5	CSAPRLAGGRETQYF	TGCAGTGCTCCCCGACTAGCGGGGGGGCGTGAGACCCAGTACTTC
TRBV6-1	few	-	TRBJ1-2	CASSEFGDYGYTF	TGTGCCAGCAGTGAATTTGGAGACTATGGCTACACCTTC
TRBV20-1	-	-	TRBJ2-7	CSANRDKSSYEQYF	TGCAGTGCCAACCGGGACAAGAGCTCCTACGAGCAGTACTTC
TRBV29-1	few	-	TRBJ2-7	CSVRDFSFYEQYF	TGCAGCGTTCGGGATTTCTCATTCTACGAGCAGTACTTC
TRBV9	few	-	TRBJ1-3	CASSVQGYGNTIYF	TGTGCCAGCAGCGTACAGGGTTATGGAAACACCATATATTTT
TRBV7-2	-	-	TRBJ2-5	CASQWGVGETQYF	TGTGCCAGCCAATGGGGGGTTGGGGAGACCCAGTACTTC
TRBV6-5	-	-	TRBJ1-1	CASSYSGAVLVEAFF	TGTGCCAGCAGTTACTCGGGGGCGGTCTTAGTCGAAGCTTTCTTT
TRBV27	-	-	TRBJ2-7	CASSSRGYGEQYF	TGTGCCAGCAGTTCACGCGGCTACGGCGAGCAGTACTTC
TRBV20-1	many	TRBD1	TRBJ2-5	CSARDRGRETQYF	TGCAGTGCTCGGGACAGGGGGCGAGAGACCCAGTACTTC
TRBV20-1	-	TRBD2	TRBJ2-1	CSARWLAGGSSYNEQFF	TGCAGTGCTAGATGGCTAGCGGGGGGCTCCTCTTACAATGAGCAGTTCTTC
TRBV29-1	-	TRBD1	TRBJ1-2	CSVSGQGVGYGYTF	TGCAGCGTCTCCGGACAGGGTGTGGGTTATGGCTACACCTTC
TRBV6-5	few	-	TRBJ1-1	CASSYYDGGPTEAFF	TGTGCCAGCAGTTACTACGACGGGGGGCCCACTGAAGCTTTCTTT
TRBV15	-	TRBD2	TRBJ2-3	CATRLAGYTDTQYF	TGTGCCACCAGGCTAGCGGGGTACACAGATACGCAGTATTTT
TRBV20-1	few	TRBD1	TRBJ2-4	CSARGWDIQYF	TGCAGTGCCAGGGGGTGGGACATTCAGTACTTC
TRBV29-1	few	-	TRBJ2-7	CSVEDPWGKDGYEQYF	TGCAGCGTTGAAGACCCATGGGGGAAGGACGGCTACGAGCAGTACTTC
TRBV5-6	-	-	TRBJ1-1	CASLWGTEAFF	TGTGCCAGCTTGTGGGGCACTGAAGCTTTCTTT
TRBV5-1	many	TRBD2	TRBJ2-3	CASSLAVDTQYF	TGTGCCAGCAGCCTAGCGGTAGATACGCAGTATTTT
TRBV20-1	few	TRBD2	TRBJ2-2	CSARDQAGINTGELFF	TGCAGTGCTAGAGACCAAGCGGGGATTAACACCGGGGAGCTGTTTTTT
TRBV29-1	few	TRBD2	TRBJ2-1	CSVASYRGLQGEQFF	TGCAGCGTCGCCTCATACCGGGGACTACAAGGTGAGCAGTTCTTC
TRBV6-1	-	-	TRBJ2-7	CASRRAGYVSYEQYF	TGTGCCAGCCGGAGAGCGGGCTATGTATCCTACGAGCAGTACTTC
TRBV5-1	few	-	TRBJ1-1	CASSSGARWAFF	TGCGCCAGCAGCTCGGGGGCTCGGTGGGCTTTCTTT
TRBV5-1	many	-	TRBJ2-1	CASSPYQIYNEQFF	TGCGCCAGCAGTCCCTATCAAATCTACAATGAGCAGTTCTTC
TRBV4-2	-	-	TRBJ2-1	CASSQDRLSPYNEQFF	TGTGCCAGCAGCCAAGATCGACTCAGCCCCTACAATGAGCAGTTCTTC
TRBV28	once	-	TRBJ2-1	CASTGTEQFF	TGTGCCAGCACTGGGACGGAGCAGTTCTTC
TRBV12-3/TRBV12-4	many	-	TRBJ2-7	CASLKGQPPYEQYF	TGTGCCAGCCTTAAAGGACAGCCTCCCTACGAGCAGTACTTC
TRBV2	-	TRBD2	TRBJ2-7	CASSDGLAGEQYF	TGTGCCAGCAGTGACGGACTAGCGGGGGAGCAGTACTTC
TRBV20-1	few	-	TRBJ1-5	CSAVSFVAQHF	TGCAGTGCCGTATCTTTTGTTGCCCAGCATTTT